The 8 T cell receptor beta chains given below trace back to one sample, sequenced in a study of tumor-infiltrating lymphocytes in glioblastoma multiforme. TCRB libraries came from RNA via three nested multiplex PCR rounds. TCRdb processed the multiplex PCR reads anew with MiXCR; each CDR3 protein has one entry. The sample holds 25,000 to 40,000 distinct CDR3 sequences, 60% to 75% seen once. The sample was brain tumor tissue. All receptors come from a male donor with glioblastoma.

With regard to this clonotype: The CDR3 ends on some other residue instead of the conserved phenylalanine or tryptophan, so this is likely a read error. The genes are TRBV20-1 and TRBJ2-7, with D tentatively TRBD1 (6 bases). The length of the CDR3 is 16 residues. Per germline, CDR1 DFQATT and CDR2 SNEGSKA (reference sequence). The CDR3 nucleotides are TGCGGTGCTAGAGATCAGGGTTCGGACAGCTCCTACGAGCAGTACTCC. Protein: CGARDQGSDSSYEQYS.

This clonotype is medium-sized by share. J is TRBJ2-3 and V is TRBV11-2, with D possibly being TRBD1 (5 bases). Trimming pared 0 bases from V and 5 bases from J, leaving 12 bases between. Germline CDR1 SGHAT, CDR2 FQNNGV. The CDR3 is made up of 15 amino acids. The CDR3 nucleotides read TGTGCCAGCAGCTTAGATGGGGCATTCAAAGATACGCAGTATTTT. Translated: CASSLDGAFKDTQYF.

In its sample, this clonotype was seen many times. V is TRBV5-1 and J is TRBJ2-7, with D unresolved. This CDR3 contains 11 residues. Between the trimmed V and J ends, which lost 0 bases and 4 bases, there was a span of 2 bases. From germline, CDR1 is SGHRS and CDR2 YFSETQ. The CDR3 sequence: CASSLEYEQYF. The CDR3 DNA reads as TGCGCCAGCAGCTTGGAATACGAGCAGTACTTC.

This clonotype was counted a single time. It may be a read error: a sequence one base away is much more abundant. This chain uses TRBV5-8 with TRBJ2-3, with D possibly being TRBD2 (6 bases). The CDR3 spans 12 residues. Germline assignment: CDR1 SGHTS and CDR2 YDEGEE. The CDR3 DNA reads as TGTACCAGCAGCCGGGGGACAGATACGCAGTATTTT. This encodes CTSSRGTDTQYF.

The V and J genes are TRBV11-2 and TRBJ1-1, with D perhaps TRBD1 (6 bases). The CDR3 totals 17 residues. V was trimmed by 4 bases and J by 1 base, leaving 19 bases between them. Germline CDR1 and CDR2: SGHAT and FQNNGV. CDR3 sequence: CASSSYRGGGRNTEAFF. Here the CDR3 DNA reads TGTGCCAGCAGCTCCTATCGTGGTGGGGGCCGGAACACTGAAGCTTTCTTT.

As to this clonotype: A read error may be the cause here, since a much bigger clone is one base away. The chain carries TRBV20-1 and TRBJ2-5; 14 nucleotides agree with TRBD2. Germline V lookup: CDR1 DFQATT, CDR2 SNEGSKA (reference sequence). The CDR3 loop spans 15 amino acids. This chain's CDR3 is CSDRLAGGLGETQYF. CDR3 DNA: TGCAGTGATAGACTAGCGGGAGGGCTGGGGGAGACCCAGTACTTC.

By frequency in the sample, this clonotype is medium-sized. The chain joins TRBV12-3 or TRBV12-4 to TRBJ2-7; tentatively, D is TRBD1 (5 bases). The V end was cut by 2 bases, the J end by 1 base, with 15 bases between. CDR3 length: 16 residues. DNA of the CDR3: TGTGCCAGCAGTTTACTCAGGGCCCCCTCTTCCTACGAGCAGTACTTC. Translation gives CASSLLRAPSSYEQYF.

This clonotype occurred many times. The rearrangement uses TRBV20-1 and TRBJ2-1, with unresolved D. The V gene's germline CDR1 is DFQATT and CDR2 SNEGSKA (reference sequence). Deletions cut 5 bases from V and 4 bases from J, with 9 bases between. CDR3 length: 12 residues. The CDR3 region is CSAQPQYNEQFF. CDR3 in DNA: TGCAGTGCTCAGCCACAGTACAATGAGCAGTTCTTC.